What follows are 3 T cell receptor beta chains derived from one specimen sequenced in a study of Ad26.COV2.S vaccination and SARS-CoV-2 variants. Described treatment: around 19 received Ad26.COV2.S at low or high dose, single or two shots; 5 received placebo; per-sample allocation not given. Samples analyzed were those drawn on day 63 after the first vaccine or placebo injection. Sequencing was performed with immunoSEQ multiplex PCR; in TCRdb, only in-frame clones are kept and a portion is missing. Of about 350,000 clones listed, 75% to 90% are singletons. This specimen was peripheral blood, taken in a trial of Ad26.COV2.S vaccine versus placebo. The receptors come from a person aged 18-65 years who received the Ad26.COV2.S COVID-19 vaccine or a placebo.

V gene TRBV5-1 combines with J gene TRBJ2-1, with D possibly being TRBD1 or TRBD2 (6 bases each). V was trimmed by 5 bases and J by 1 base, leaving 10 bases between them. Germline V gene lookup returns CDR1 SGHRS and CDR2 YFSETQ. The CDR3 extends over 14 amino acids. CDR3 in amino acids: CASSEGGSYNEQFF. The CDR3 region has the DNA TGCGCCAGCAGTGAAGGGGGGTCCTACAATGAGCAGTTCTTC. Full variable domain (outside the CDR3, taken from reference TRBV5-1 and TRBJ2-1): KAGVTQTPRYLIKTRGQQVTLSCSPISGHRSVSWYQQTPGQGLQFLFEYFSETQRNKGNFPGRFSGRQFSNSRSEMNVSTLELGDSALYLCASSEGGSYNEQFFGPGTRLTVL.

This sequence joins TRBV11-2 and TRBJ2-7; 7 nucleotides match TRBD1. CDR1 SGHAT and CDR2 FQNNGV come from the germline V gene. The V segment lost 1 base and the J segment 6 bases; nucleotides outside the gene matches: 3. The CDR3 length is 13 residues. Here the CDR3 reads CASSLGQGIEQYF. CDR3 bases: TGTGCCAGCAGCTTAGGACAGGGTATCGAGCAGTACTTC.

This sequence joins TRBV6-4 and TRBJ2-1; 8 bases are a match to TRBD1. The V gene end was trimmed by 3 bases and the J gene end by 6 bases; junction bases not matched to a gene: 10. There are 16 residues in the CDR3. Germline values: CDR1 MRHNA, CDR2 SNTAGT. The CDR3 is CASSERGGTGSNEQFF. CDR3 nucleotide sequence: TGTGCCAGCAGTGAGAGGGGTGGGACAGGTTCCAATGAGCAGTTCTTC.